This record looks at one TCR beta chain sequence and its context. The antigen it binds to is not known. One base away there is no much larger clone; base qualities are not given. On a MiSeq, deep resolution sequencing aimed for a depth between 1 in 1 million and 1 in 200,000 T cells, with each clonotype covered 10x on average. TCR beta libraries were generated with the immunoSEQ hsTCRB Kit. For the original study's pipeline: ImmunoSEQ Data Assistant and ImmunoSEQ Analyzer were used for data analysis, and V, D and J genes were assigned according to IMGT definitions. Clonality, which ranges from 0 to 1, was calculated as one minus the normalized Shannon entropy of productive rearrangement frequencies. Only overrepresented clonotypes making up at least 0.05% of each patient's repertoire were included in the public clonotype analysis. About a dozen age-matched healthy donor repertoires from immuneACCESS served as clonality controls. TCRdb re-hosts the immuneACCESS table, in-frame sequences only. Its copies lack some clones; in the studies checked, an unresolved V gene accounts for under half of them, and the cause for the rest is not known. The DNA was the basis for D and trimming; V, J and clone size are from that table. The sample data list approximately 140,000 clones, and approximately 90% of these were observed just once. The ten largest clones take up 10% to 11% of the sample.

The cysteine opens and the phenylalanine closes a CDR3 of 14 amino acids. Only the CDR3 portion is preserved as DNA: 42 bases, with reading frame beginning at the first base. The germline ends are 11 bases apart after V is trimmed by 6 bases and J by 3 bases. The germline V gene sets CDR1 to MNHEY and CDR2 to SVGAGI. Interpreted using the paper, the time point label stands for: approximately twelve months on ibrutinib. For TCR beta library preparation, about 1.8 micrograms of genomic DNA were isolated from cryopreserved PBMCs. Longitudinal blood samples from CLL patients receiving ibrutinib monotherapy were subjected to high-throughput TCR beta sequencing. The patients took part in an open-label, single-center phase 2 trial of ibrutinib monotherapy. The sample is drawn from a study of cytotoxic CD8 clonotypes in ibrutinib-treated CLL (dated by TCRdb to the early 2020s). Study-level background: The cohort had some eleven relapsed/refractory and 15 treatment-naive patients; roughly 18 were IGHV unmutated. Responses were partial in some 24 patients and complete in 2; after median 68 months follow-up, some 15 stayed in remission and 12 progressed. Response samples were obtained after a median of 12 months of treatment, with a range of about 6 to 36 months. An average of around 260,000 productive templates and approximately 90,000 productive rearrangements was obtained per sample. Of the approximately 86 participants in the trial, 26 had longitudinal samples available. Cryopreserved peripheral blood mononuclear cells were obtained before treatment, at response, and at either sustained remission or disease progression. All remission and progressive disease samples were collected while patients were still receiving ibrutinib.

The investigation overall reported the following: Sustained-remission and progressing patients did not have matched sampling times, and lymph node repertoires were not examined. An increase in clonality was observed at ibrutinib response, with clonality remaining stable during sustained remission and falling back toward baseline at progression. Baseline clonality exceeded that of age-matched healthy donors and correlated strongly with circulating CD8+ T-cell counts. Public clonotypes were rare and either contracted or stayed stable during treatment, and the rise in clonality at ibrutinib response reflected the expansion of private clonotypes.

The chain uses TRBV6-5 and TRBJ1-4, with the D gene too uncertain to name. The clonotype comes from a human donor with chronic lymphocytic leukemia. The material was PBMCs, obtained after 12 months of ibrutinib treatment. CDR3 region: CASRLGWANEKLFF. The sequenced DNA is TGTGCCAGCAGGTTGGGGTGGGCTAATGAAAAACTGTTTTTT.